One and the same sample provided the 30 T cell receptor beta chains below, sequenced in a study of cytomegalovirus exposure and HLA in healthy donors. In the PCR, 60 Vbeta and 13 Jbeta primers were used. Libraries were prepared by immunoSEQ multiplex PCR; TCRdb keeps only in-frame clonotypes and omits some of them. This sample yields about 160,000 clones, of which roughly 76% are seen a single time; about 12% belongs to the top ten. Input material: PBMCs. The origin of the receptors is a woman aged 50 to 60 in good health and CMV-seronegative.

The V gene is TRBV27, the J gene TRBJ2-7, with TRBD2 matching over 13 bases. Trimming took 3 bases from V and 4 from J; bases not matched to a gene: 3. This CDR3 is built from 15 residues. Germline CDR1 and CDR2: MNHEY and SMNVEV (reference sequence). The CDR3 region has the DNA TGTGCCAGCAGTTTCCGACTAGCGGGAGGATACGAGCAGTACTTC. This translates into CASSFRLAGGYEQYF.

The rearrangement links TRBV11-2 to TRBJ2-1; TRBD2 is a possible D gene (6 bases). The ends were cut back, 0 bases at V and 0 bases at J, with 6 bases in the middle. Germline V gene data show CDR1 as SGHAT and CDR2 as FQNNGV. The CDR3 sequence is 15 residues long. CDR3 sequence (DNA): TGTGCCAGCAGCTTAGACGGGAGCTCCTACAATGAGCAGTTCTTC. It is translated as CASSLDGSSYNEQFF. Full variable domain (rest looked up from reference TRBV11-2 and TRBJ2-1): EAGVAQSPRYKIIEKRQSVAFWCNPISGHATLYWYQQILGQGPKLLIQFQNNGVVDDSQLPKDRFSAERLKGVDSTLKIQPAKLEDSAVYLCASSLDGSSYNEQFFGPGTRLTVL.

The gene calls are TRBV28 and TRBJ2-2; no clear D gene. The ends were cut back, 3 bases at V and 1 base at J, with 6 bases in the middle. The CDR3 has 14 amino acids. Germline assignment: CDR1 MDHEN and CDR2 SYDVKM. DNA for the CDR3: TGTGCCAGCAGTTTTAACAGGAACACCGGGGAGCTGTTTTTT. This codes for CASSFNRNTGELFF.

V is TRBV11-2 and J is TRBJ2-4, with 7 bases identical to TRBD2. Germline CDR1 SGHAT, CDR2 FQNNGV. V gave up 3 bases and J gave up 7 bases; unmatched junction bases: 6. The CDR3 runs 14 residues. The DNA of the CDR3 is TGTGCCAGCAGCTTGGGACTACCGGGGAACATTCAGTACTTC. Translated: CASSLGLPGNIQYF. The full variable domain, with the rest looked up from reference TRBV11-2 and TRBJ2-4, is EAGVAQSPRYKIIEKRQSVAFWCNPISGHATLYWYQQILGQGPKLLIQFQNNGVVDDSQLPKDRFSAERLKGVDSTLKIQPAKLEDSAVYLCASSLGLPGNIQYFGAGTRLSVL.

The chain joins TRBV21-1 to TRBJ1-6; TRBD1 was called by the table and not checked on the DNA. TRBV21-1 is a recognized pseudogene. The CDR3 extends over 13 amino acids. CDR3 in amino acids: CASTSGPNSPLHF. The CDR3 DNA is TGTGCCAGCACCTCAGGGCCTAATTCACCCCTCCACTTT.

The V gene is TRBV19, the J gene TRBJ1-2; D is undetermined. Trimming removed 3 bases from V and 4 bases from J, with 9 bases in between. The CDR3 has 13 residues. Germline assignment: CDR1 LNHDA and CDR2 SQIVND (reference sequence). CDR3 in DNA: TGTGCCAGTAGTATTAACGGTGGCTATGGCTACACCTTC. Translation gives CASSINGGYGYTF.

This sequence joins TRBV7-3 and TRBJ2-2; TRBD2 matches 8 bases. The germline V gene encodes CDR1 SGHTA and CDR2 FQGTGA. J gave up 3 bases and V 3 bases, and 6 bases lay outside the gene matches. The CDR3 is made up of 16 amino acids. DNA for the CDR3: TGTGCCAGCAGCTTGGACGGGGGGGCATACACCGGGGAGCTGTTTTTT. This sequence encodes CASSLDGGAYTGELFF.

V usage is TRBV19 and J usage is TRBJ2-7; D gene unclear. V gave up 5 bases and J gave up 3 bases, with 17 bases separating them. Germline loops: CDR1 LNHDA, CDR2 SQIVND (reference sequence). The CDR3 sequence is 15 residues long. This CDR3 is CASSPSQNTHYEQYF. In DNA, the CDR3 is TGTGCCAGTAGTCCCTCACAAAACACGCACTACGAGCAGTACTTC.

CDR3 sequence reads: CASRDRTGVTDTQYF. The CDR3 DNA sequence: TGTGCCAGCAGGGATCGGACAGGGGTGACAGATACGCAGTATTTT. The chain employs TRBV6-1 and TRBJ2-3; 9 bases map to TRBD1. This CDR3 has 15 residues. Germline-derived CDR1 and CDR2 are MNHNS and SASEGT. J gave up 3 bases and V 6 bases, and 7 bases lay outside the gene matches.

The chain is built from TRBV5-6 and TRBJ2-1; tentative D call: TRBD2 (6 bases). The CDR3 runs 16 residues. Germline V CDR1 and CDR2: SGHDT, YYEEEE. The V end was cut by 4 bases, the J end by 2 bases, with 16 bases between. CDR3 protein: CASSEGLPFTYNEQFF. The CDR3 region has the DNA TGTGCCAGCAGCGAGGGACTCCCATTTACCTACAATGAGCAGTTCTTC.

The chain couples TRBV7-9 to TRBJ2-7; 7 positions match TRBD1. Looked up from germline, CDR1 is SEHNR and CDR2 is FQNEAQ (reference sequence). The CDR3 has 13 residues. The V segment lost 5 bases and the J segment 6 bases; nucleotides outside the gene matches: 7. DNA of the CDR3: TGTGCCAGCAGCATTAAAACAGGGGCCGAGCAGTACTTC. Protein: CASSIKTGAEQYF.

The genes are TRBV13 and TRBJ2-1; D is perhaps TRBD2 (6 bases). The CDR3 is 12 residues long. V was pared by 3 bases and J by 10 bases, with 10 bases between. The V gene's germline CDR1 is PRHDT and CDR2 FYEKMQ (reference sequence). CDR3 loop: CASSLGGREQFF. In DNA form, the CDR3 reads TGTGCCAGCAGCTTGGGGGGAAGAGAGCAGTTCTTC.

In the case of this clone: The germline gene is not matched at one end of the junction; a read error may be the cause. The same CDR3 is also encoded by other DNA sequences in this sample. Here the CDR3 reads CASSFEGFVTEAFF. Written as DNA, the CDR3 is TGCGCCAGCAGCTTTGAGGGATTTGTCACTGAAGCCTTCTTT. This chain connects TRBV5-1 to TRBJ1-1; D gene uncertain. The CDR3 is made up of 14 amino acids. Germline-derived CDR1 and CDR2 are SGHRS and YFSETQ.

V usage is TRBV5-1 and J usage is TRBJ1-5; D is undetermined. V gave up 4 bases and J gave up 1 base, with 9 bases separating them. The CDR3 contains 14 residues. Germline CDR1 and CDR2: SGHRS and YFSETQ. CDR3 amino acids: CASSPGLSNQPQHF. The CDR3 coding sequence is TGCGCCAGCAGCCCAGGACTGAGCAATCAGCCCCAGCATTTT. The full variable domain, in which reference TRBV5-1 and TRBJ1-5 provide the parts outside the CDR3, is KAGVTQTPRYLIKTRGQQVTLSCSPISGHRSVSWYQQTPGQGLQFLFEYFSETQRNKGNFPGRFSGRQFSNSRSEMNVSTLELGDSALYLCASSPGLSNQPQHFGDGTRLSIL.

V and J are TRBV29-1 and TRBJ2-7; D is uncertain. Germline V gene data show CDR1 as SQVTM and CDR2 as ANQGSEA. Trimming removed 4 bases at V and 1 base at J, with 5 bases between. The length of the CDR3 is 11 residues. The CDR3 bases are TGCAGCGTTGCCTCTTCCTACGAGCAGTACTTC. Its translation: CSVASSYEQYF.

The gene calls are TRBV21-1 and TRBJ1-2. TRBV21-1 is given as a pseudogene. The CDR3 is 13 residues long. This CDR3 is CASSIRRVSGYTF. Here the CDR3 DNA reads TGTGCCAGCAGCATCAGGCGGGTCTCCGGCTATACCTTC.

The chain couples TRBV2 to TRBJ2-1; 13 positions agree with TRBD2. The germline gives CDR1 SNHLY, CDR2 FYNNEI. The CDR3 covers 18 residues. The trim removed 6 bases at V and 0 bases at J, leaving 8 bases unmatched. The CDR3 coding sequence is TGTGCCAGCAGCCGGACTAGCGGGGGCGCTAGCTCCTACAATGAGCAGTTCTTC. It yields the protein CASSRTSGGASSYNEQFF.

The chain carries TRBV27 and TRBJ1-2, with TRBD1 matching over 9 bases. V lost 6 bases, J lost 3 bases, and 5 bases stayed unmatched. Looked up from germline, CDR1 is MNHEY and CDR2 is SMNVEV (reference sequence). The CDR3 is 14 amino acids. The CDR3 DNA sequence: TGTGCCAGCAGGGGGACAGGGAGGGACTATGGCTACACCTTC. This gives the protein CASRGTGRDYGYTF.

This sequence joins TRBV18 and TRBJ2-7; D is ambiguous. V shed 1 base and J shed 6 bases, with 7 bases lying between them. This CDR3 comprises 12 residues. Germline CDR1 and CDR2: KGHSH and LQKENI. The CDR3 nucleotides are TGTGCCAGCTCACCACAGGAGAGCGAGCAGTACTTC. Protein sequence: CASSPQESEQYF. The variable domain in full, completed from reference TRBV18 and TRBJ2-7, reads NAGVMQNPRHLVRRRGQEARLRCSPMKGHSHVYWYRQLPEEGLKFMVYLQKENIIDESGMPKERFSAEFPKEGPSILRIQQVVRGDSAAYFCASSPQESEQYFGPGTRLTVT.

The gene calls are TRBV29-1 and TRBJ2-1; D gene unclear. V dropped 6 bases and J dropped 4 bases, with 10 bases sitting between them. This CDR3 comprises 12 residues. The V gene's germline CDR1 is SQVTM and CDR2 ANQGSEA. CDR3 nucleotide sequence: TGCAGCGTCCCCCGCGGATACAATGAGCAGTTCTTC. It codes for CSVPRGYNEQFF.

The chain couples TRBV19 to TRBJ2-5; TRBD2 matches 8 bases. From germline, CDR1 is LNHDA and CDR2 SQIVND (reference sequence). Trimming cost V 3 bases and J 5 bases; bases outside gene matches: 11. CDR3 length: 16 amino acids. The CDR3 DNA sequence: TGTGCCAGTAGTATTGTGGGTCCCCCTAGCGGGGAGACCCAGTACTTC. It translates to CASSIVGPPSGETQYF.

The chain joins TRBV19 to TRBJ1-2, with 9 bases matching TRBD1. The CDR3 is 14 amino acids. The J segment lost 4 bases and the V segment lost 4 bases, leaving 4 bases of the junction unmatched. Germline V gives CDR1 LNHDA, CDR2 SQIVND (reference sequence). The DNA for the CDR3 is TGTGCCAGTAGTACCGCGGGACAGGGCTATGGCTACACCTTC. Amino acids: CASSTAGQGYGYTF.

The count of this clone is one. This rearrangement joins TRBV5-1 to TRBJ2-3; the match to TRBD2 covers 7 bases. The CDR3 has 15 residues. CDR1 is SGHRS and CDR2 is YFSETQ in the germline V gene. V trimming: 2 bases; J trimming: 5 bases; junction bases outside the gene matches: 8. The CDR3, as DNA: TGCGCCAGCAGCTTAGAGCGGGGCAGCGGAGATACGCAGTATTTT. Its translation: CASSLERGSGDTQYF.

V usage is TRBV11-2 and J usage is TRBJ2-1; 12 bases align to TRBD2. From germline, CDR1 is SGHAT and CDR2 FQNNGV. The CDR3 has 17 residues. V shed 7 bases and J 9 bases; nucleotides not matched to a gene: 16. The CDR3 protein is CASISGVEGTSGLEQFF. The DNA of the CDR3 is TGTGCCAGCATCTCGGGGGTTGAGGGGACTAGCGGGCTTGAGCAGTTCTTC. The complete variable domain, with remaining parts taken from reference TRBV11-2 and TRBJ2-1, reads EAGVAQSPRYKIIEKRQSVAFWCNPISGHATLYWYQQILGQGPKLLIQFQNNGVVDDSQLPKDRFSAERLKGVDSTLKIQPAKLEDSAVYLCASISGVEGTSGLEQFFGPGTRLTVL.

This chain joins TRBV19 and TRBJ2-7, with 9 bases aligning to TRBD1. The CDR3 is 14 residues long. The germline V gene encodes CDR1 LNHDA and CDR2 SQIVND (reference sequence). The J segment lost 6 bases and the V segment lost 6 bases, leaving 9 bases of the junction unmatched. The chain's CDR3 is CASRRRDREGEQYF. The CDR3 region has the DNA TGTGCCAGTAGACGCCGGGACAGGGAGGGCGAGCAGTACTTC.

This rearrangement joins TRBV5-1 to TRBJ2-3, with 12 positions matching TRBD2. Germline V gene sequence: CDR1 SGHRS, CDR2 YFSETQ. With 0 bases clipped from V and 6 bases from J, the junction kept 5 bases outside the gene matches. The CDR3 is made up of 16 amino acids. The CDR3 nucleotides read TGCGCCAGCAGCTTGGCCGCTAGCGGGGGGGCGGATACGCAGTATTTT. Its protein product is CASSLAASGGADTQYF.

This clone occurred many times. The chain recombines TRBV11-3 with TRBJ2-1; 7 bases map to TRBD1. Germline-derived CDR1 and CDR2 are SGHNT and YENEEA. After removal of 3 bases from V and 6 bases from J, the junction contained 14 bases not matched to a gene. This CDR3 spans 17 amino acids. The CDR3 DNA is TGTGCCAGCAGCTTGGACCGGGACAGTATTATGGGCAATGAGCAGTTCTTC. It translates to CASSLDRDSIMGNEQFF.

Remarks on this clone: Additional DNA sequences in this sample encode the identical CDR3. The chain joins TRBV19 to TRBJ1-5; D might be TRBD1 (6 bases). The germline V gene has CDR1 LNHDA and CDR2 SQIVND (reference sequence). The CDR3 length is 14 residues. V was cut by 4 bases and J by 7 bases, with 14 bases left in between. The CDR3 DNA reads as TGTGCCAGTAGTACCACAGGGTCGGGACAGCCCCAGCATTTT. Its protein product is CASSTTGSGQPQHF.

The V gene is TRBV11-3, the J gene TRBJ2-1; 7 bases are shared with TRBD2. The CDR3 is 14 residues long. Germline CDR1 and CDR2: SGHNT and YENEEA. Trimming removed 6 bases from V and 4 bases from J; junction bases left unmatched: 6. This CDR3 is CASSPGGGYNEQFF. Here the CDR3 DNA reads TGTGCCAGCAGTCCTGGGGGGGGGTACAATGAGCAGTTCTTC.

The chain employs TRBV4-3 and TRBJ2-2; 11 bases match TRBD2. Germline CDR1 and CDR2: LGHNA and YSLEER. CDR3 length equals 16 residues. V lost 6 bases, J lost 0 bases, and 3 bases stayed unmatched. The CDR3: CASSSSGGSNTGELFF. The CDR3 coding sequence is TGCGCCAGCAGTTCTAGCGGGGGGTCGAACACCGGGGAGCTGTTTTTT.